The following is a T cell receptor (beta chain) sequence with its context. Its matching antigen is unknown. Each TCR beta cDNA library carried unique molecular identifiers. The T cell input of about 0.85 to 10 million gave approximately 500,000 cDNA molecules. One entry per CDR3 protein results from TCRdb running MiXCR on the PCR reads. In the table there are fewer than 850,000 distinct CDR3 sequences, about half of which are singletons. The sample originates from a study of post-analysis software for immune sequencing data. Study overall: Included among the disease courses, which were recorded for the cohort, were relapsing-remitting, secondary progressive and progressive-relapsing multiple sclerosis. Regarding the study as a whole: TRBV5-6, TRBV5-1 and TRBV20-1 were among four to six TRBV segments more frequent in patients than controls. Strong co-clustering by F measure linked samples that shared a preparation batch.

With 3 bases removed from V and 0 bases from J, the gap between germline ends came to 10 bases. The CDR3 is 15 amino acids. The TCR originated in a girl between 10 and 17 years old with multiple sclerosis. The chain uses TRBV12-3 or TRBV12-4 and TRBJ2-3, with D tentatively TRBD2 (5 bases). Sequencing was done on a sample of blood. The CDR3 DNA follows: TGTGCCAGCAGTTTCGGGATCAGTAGCACAGATACGCAGTATTTT. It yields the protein CASSFGISSTDTQYF.